This paragraph reports one TCR beta chain. Its antigen is unknown. The junction had 9 bases not matched to a gene; V was cut back by 6 bases and J by 5 bases. The CDR3 runs to 15 residues. TCRdb re-called the 5' RACE reads with MiXCR, one entry per CDR3 protein. The table has 450,000 to 500,000 distinct CDR3 sequences, roughly an eighth seen once; the top ten hold 0.95% to 1%. The sample belongs to a study of identical twins. Study-level results: Out-of-frame alpha sequences common to twins were enriched for low generation probability. Cross-sectional statistical analysis, not tracking of the same donors, underpinned the conclusions.

This sample also belongs to another study, concerning yellow fever vaccine responses in identical twins.

The V call is TRBV12-3 or TRBV12-4, the J call TRBJ2-7, with TRBD2 identical over 11 bases. What was sequenced was CD4+ T cells sorted from blood. This TCR was sampled from a woman aged 18-29 years in good health. The CDR3 coding sequence is TGTGCCAGCAGCCGACCTAGCGGGAGGTCCCACGAGCAGTACTTC. Translating it yields CASSRPSGRSHEQYF.